Detailed here is one T cell receptor (beta chain). The sample belongs to a study of CD8 T cells in Susac syndrome. Healthy donors matched for age and sex were used as controls. TEMRA cells were FACS-enriched and CD8+ and CD4+ T cells negatively isolated. cDNA came from approximately 0.5 to 1 ug RNA primed by random hexamers. It was immunoSEQ multiplex PCR that amplified TCR beta CDR3 across 54 Vbeta and 13 Jbeta. MiXCR, applied by TCRdb to the immunoSEQ multiplex PCR reads, yields one record per CDR3 protein. The table lists under 200,000 distinct CDR3 sequences, about 95% of them singletons, with approximately 0.094% in the top ten. The CDR3 is made up of 16 amino acids. Trimming pared 2 bases from V and 6 bases from J, leaving 14 bases between. The germline CDR1 and CDR2 sequences are PRHDT and FYEKMQ (reference sequence).

The sequence derives from a human donor in good health. The J gene is TRBJ1-6, the V gene TRBV13; D ambiguous. The sequenced sample was CD4+ T cells from PBMCs. The CDR3 sequence: CASSLTGRRGNSPLHF. The CDR3 bases are TGTGCCAGCAGCTTAACGGGAAGGCGAGGTAATTCACCCCTCCACTTT.